This T cell receptor beta chain was sequenced in a study of cytomegalovirus exposure and HLA in healthy donors. Overall study results and limits: The finding came from a later analysis; first-cohort TCR clusters tended to co-occur in the roughly 120 validation repertoires.

TCRdb's copy holds only in-frame clones and misses some; the assay was immunoSEQ multiplex PCR. Of roughly 62,000 clones listed, 90% to 95% are singletons. With regard to this clone: Its antigen is unidentified.

V shed 5 bases and J shed 0 bases, with 7 bases lying between them. The germline CDR1 and CDR2 sequences are GTSNPN and SVGIG (reference sequence). The CDR3 has 12 residues. The V call is TRBV30, the J call TRBJ1-1; D not resolved. The specimen sequenced was PBMCs. This receptor was obtained from a woman aged 25 to 39 in good health and CMV-seronegative. The CDR3 sequence: CAWAGMNTEAFF. The CDR3, as DNA: TGTGCCTGGGCAGGCATGAACACTGAAGCTTTCTTT.